A selection of T cell receptor beta chains follows, all from one sample in a study of shared clonotypes between healthy human individuals. TCRdb keeps only in-frame clones here, not all; method: immunoSEQ multiplex PCR. The sample includes about 1 million clones, about 75% of them seen just once. The sequenced material came from memory CD4+ T cells sorted from blood. All receptors derive from a man between 18 and 29 years old in good health. The CDR3 runs from the conserved cysteine through the conserved F or W. Fields, in order: clone size, V gene, D gene, J gene, CDR3 protein, CDR3 DNA. A D gene is named only where the DNA matches it firmly. Expanded clones are given a class, and other clones once, few, many or no size at all.

>-|TRBV5-6|TRBD1|TRBJ2-7
CASSLTGVGEQYF
TGTGCCAGCAGCTTAACAGGGGTTGGGGAGCAGTACTTC
>-|TRBV5-6|-|TRBJ2-7
CASSLRVGDYEQYF
TGTGCCAGCAGCTTGCGGGTAGGCGACTACGAGCAGTACTTC
>-|TRBV6-5|-|TRBJ1-6
CASSSRGNGAPLHF
TGTGCCAGCAGTAGTCGGGGGAACGGTGCACCCCTCCACTTT
>-|TRBV6-5|-|TRBJ2-6
CASSYSRLTGANVLTF
TGTGCCAGCAGTTACTCGCGGCTAACTGGGGCCAACGTCCTGACTTTC
>-|TRBV5-1|TRBD1|TRBJ2-1
CASSLEGTGGINEQFF
TGCGCCAGCAGCTTGGAGGGAACAGGGGGAATCAATGAGCAGTTCTTC
>-|TRBV7-2|-|TRBJ2-7
CASSSSAGNRYF
TGTGCCAGCAGCTCATCCGCGGGGAATCGGTACTTC
>-|TRBV29-1|TRBD2|TRBJ2-1
CSALGLAEYNEQFF
TGCAGCGCCCTCGGACTAGCGGAATACAATGAGCAGTTCTTC
>-|TRBV5-1|TRBD1|TRBJ2-2
CASSFGTGRPGELFF
TGCGCCAGCAGCTTCGGGACAGGGCGACCCGGGGAGCTGTTTTTT
>-|TRBV10-3|-|TRBJ2-7
CANSDSKSGYEQYF
TGTGCCAACTCGGACAGCAAATCCGGCTACGAGCAGTACTTC
>-|TRBV11-3|-|TRBJ1-1
CASSQDGDTEAFF
TGTGCCAGCAGCCAGGATGGGGACACTGAAGCTTTCTTT
>many|TRBV11-1|TRBD1|TRBJ1-3
CASSFDRAGNTIYF
TGTGCCAGCAGCTTCGACAGGGCAGGAAACACCATATATTTT
>-|TRBV19|-|TRBJ1-5
CASSIVRGGVTF
TGTGCCAGTAGTATAGTACGGGGGGGAGTGACATTT
>-|TRBV28|-|TRBJ1-3
CAGNTIYF
TGTGCGGGAAACACCATATATTTT
>-|TRBV29-1|-|TRBJ2-7
CSVEAGTHEQYF
TGCAGCGTTGAAGCAGGGACGCACGAGCAGTACTTC
>-|TRBV7-2|TRBD2|TRBJ2-1
CASSLATSGGGYNEQFF
TGTGCCAGCAGCTTAGCGACTAGCGGGGGGGGTTACAATGAGCAGTTCTTC
>-|TRBV28|-|TRBJ1-1
CASSTLVEAFF
TGTGCCAGCAGTACCCTGGTAGAAGCTTTCTTT
>once|TRBV7-9|-|TRBJ2-1
CASSFQGWQFF
TGTGCCAGCAGCTTTCAGGGGTGGCAGTTCTTC
>few|TRBV5-1|TRBD1|TRBJ2-2
CASSPGQGVGELFF
TGCGCCAGCAGCCCCGGACAGGGGGTCGGGGAGCTGTTTTTT
>-|TRBV28|TRBD1|TRBJ2-2
CASSSPGQGRTGELFF
TGTGCCAGCAGTTCCCCGGGACAGGGAAGAACCGGGGAGCTGTTTTTT
>-|TRBV4-2|-|TRBJ1-3
CASSQPDRYSGNTIYF
TGTGCCAGCAGCCAACCCGACAGGTACTCTGGAAACACCATATATTTT
>-|TRBV30|-|TRBJ1-6
CAWSVDRAVTSPLHF
TGTGCCTGGAGTGTAGATCGGGCAGTGACTTCACCCCTCCACTTT
>few|TRBV7-3|TRBD1|TRBJ2-2
CASSSQGGSNTGELFF
TGTGCCAGCAGCTCCCAAGGGGGCAGCAACACCGGGGAGCTGTTTTTT
>-|TRBV30|TRBD2|TRBJ2-2
CAWSGGVLAFRNTGELFF
TGTGCCTGGAGTGGGGGCGTACTAGCGTTCAGGAACACCGGGGAGCTGTTTTTT
>-|TRBV6-6|TRBD1|TRBJ2-7
CASRLGQGGYEQYF
TGTGCCAGCAGATTGGGACAGGGGGGGTACGAGCAGTACTTC
>-|TRBV5-5|TRBD1|TRBJ1-2
CASSLAGTGNYGYTF
TGTGCCAGCAGCTTGGCCGGGACAGGGAACTATGGCTACACCTTC
>-|TRBV9|-|TRBJ2-5
CASSVALLNYQETQYF
TGTGCCAGCAGCGTAGCACTTCTAAACTACCAAGAGACCCAGTACTTC
>many|TRBV7-3|TRBD1|TRBJ1-6
CASSPGQNSPLHF
TGTGCCAGCAGCCCGGGACAGAATTCACCCCTCCACTTT
>-|TRBV20-1|-|TRBJ2-7
CSAGWLNEQYF
TGCAGTGCGGGGTGGCTCAACGAGCAGTACTTC
>-|TRBV6-5|-|TRBJ1-1
CASSYARDQNTEAFF
TGTGCCAGCAGTTACGCCCGGGACCAGAACACTGAAGCTTTCTTT
>-|TRBV5-1|-|TRBJ2-3
CASSPGTQYTDTQYF
TGCGCCAGCAGCCCCGGGACTCAATACACAGATACGCAGTATTTT
>-|TRBV18|-|TRBJ1-2
CASSPNSLGGDGYTF
TGTGCCAGCTCACCAAATTCGTTAGGGGGTGATGGCTACACCTTC
>-|TRBV5-4|-|TRBJ1-1
CASSLDSTEAFF
TGTGCCAGCAGCTTGGACAGCACTGAAGCTTTCTTT
>-|TRBV28|TRBD1|TRBJ2-7
CASSPPPGQGYEQYF
TGTGCCAGCAGCCCCCCCCCGGGACAGGGATACGAGCAGTACTTC
>few|TRBV7-9|TRBD1|TRBJ1-1
CASSWDRGGAGDAEAFF
TGTGCCAGCAGCTGGGACAGGGGTGGGGCGGGAGACGCTGAAGCTTTCTTT
>-|TRBV2|-|TRBJ2-2
CASSDAGRLNTGELFF
TGTGCCAGCAGTGACGCGGGGAGGCTAAACACCGGGGAGCTGTTTTTT
>-|TRBV6-6|-|TRBJ1-1
CASSYSRTAYTEAFF
TGTGCCAGCAGTTACTCCAGGACAGCTTACACTGAAGCTTTCTTT
>many|TRBV28|-|TRBJ2-2
CASSLQLHPKAPNTGELFF
TGTGCCAGCAGTTTACAGTTGCATCCCAAAGCTCCGAACACCGGGGAGCTGTTTTTT
>-|TRBV21-1|-|TRBJ2-2
CASSGRTSGRPNTGELFF
TGTGCCAGCAGCGGGCGGACTAGCGGGAGGCCCAACACCGGGGAGCTGTTTTTT
>-|TRBV18|-|TRBJ2-3
CASSPPGRASTDTQYF
TGTGCCAGCTCACCACCGGGACGGGCTAGCACAGATACGCAGTATTTT
>-|TRBV11-2|-|TRBJ1-2
CASSLQGLANYGYTF
TGTGCCAGCAGCTTACAGGGCCTAGCTAACTATGGCTACACCTTC